This TCR beta chain is from a study of shared clonotypes between healthy human individuals. As for the study in general: Aged between 18 and 49, the donors were two women and three men. Three CD4 naive, three CD4 memory, two CD8 naive and one CD8 memory plate were used per donor. Study results and caveats: Between a handful of donors, naive CD4 clonotypes were shared at a level of about 5%.

As to this clone: Its matching antigen is unknown.

From germline, CDR1 is GTSNPN and CDR2 SVGIG (reference sequence). The CDR3 covers 13 residues. Trimming took off 2 bases at V and 7 bases at J, with 14 bases between the two ends. Assay used: immunoSEQ multiplex PCR; TCRdb lists only in-frame clones, some missing. The data hold nearly 1 million clones, with about 80% observed a single time. Sequencing was done on a sample of memory CD4+ T cells sorted from blood. The subset was: CD45RA-negative fraction. The receptor was isolated from a man aged 18 to 29 in good health. The J gene is TRBJ1-2, the V gene TRBV30; D gene ambiguous. CDR3 amino acids: CAWSPGIGLGYTF. The CDR3 DNA is TGTGCCTGGAGTCCCGGGATAGGTCTTGGCTACACCTTC. The variable domain in full, with the rest retrieved from reference TRBV30 and TRBJ1-2, is SQTIHQWPATLVQPVGSPLSLECTVEGTSNPNLYWYRQAAGRGLQLLFYSVGIGQISSEVPQNLSASRPQDRQFILSSKKLLLSDSGFYLCAWSPGIGLGYTFGSGTRLTVV.